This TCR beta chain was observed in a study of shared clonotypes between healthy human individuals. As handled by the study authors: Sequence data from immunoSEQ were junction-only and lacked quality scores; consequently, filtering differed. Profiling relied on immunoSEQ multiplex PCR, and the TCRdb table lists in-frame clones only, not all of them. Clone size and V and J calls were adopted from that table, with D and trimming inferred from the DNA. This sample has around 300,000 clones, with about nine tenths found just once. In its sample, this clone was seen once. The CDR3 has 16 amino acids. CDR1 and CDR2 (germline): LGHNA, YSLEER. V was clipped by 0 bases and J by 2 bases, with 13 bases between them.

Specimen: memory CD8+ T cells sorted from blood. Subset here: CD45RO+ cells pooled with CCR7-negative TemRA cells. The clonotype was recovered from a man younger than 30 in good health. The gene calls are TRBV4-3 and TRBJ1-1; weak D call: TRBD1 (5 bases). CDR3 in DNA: TGCGCCAGCAGCCAAGACGAGGGCCGGGGCAACACTGAAGCTTTCTTT. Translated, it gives CASSQDEGRGNTEAFF.